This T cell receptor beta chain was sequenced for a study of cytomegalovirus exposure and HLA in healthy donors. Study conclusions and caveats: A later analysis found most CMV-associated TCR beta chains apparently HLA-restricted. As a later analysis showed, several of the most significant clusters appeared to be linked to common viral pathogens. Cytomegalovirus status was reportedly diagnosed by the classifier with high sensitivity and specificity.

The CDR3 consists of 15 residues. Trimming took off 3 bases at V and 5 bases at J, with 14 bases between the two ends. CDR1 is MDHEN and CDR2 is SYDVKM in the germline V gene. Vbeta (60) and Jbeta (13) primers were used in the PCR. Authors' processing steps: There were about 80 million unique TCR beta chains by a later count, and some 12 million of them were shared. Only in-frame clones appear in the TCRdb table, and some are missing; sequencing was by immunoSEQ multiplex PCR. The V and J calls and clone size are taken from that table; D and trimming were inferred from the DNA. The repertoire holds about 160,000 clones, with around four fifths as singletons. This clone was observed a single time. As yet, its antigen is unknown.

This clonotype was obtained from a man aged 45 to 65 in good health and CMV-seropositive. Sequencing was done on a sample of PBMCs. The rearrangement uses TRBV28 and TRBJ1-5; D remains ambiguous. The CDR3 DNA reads TGTGCCAGCAGTTTCTCCAGGACTTACTATCAGCCCCAGCATTTT. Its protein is CASSFSRTYYQPQHF.